This T cell receptor (beta chain) stems from a study of T cells in localized non-small cell lung cancer (dated by TCRdb to the early 2020s). Study-wide context: T cell repertoires of 236 early-stage NSCLC patients were analyzed, with tumors being compared against uninvolved tumor-adjacent lungs. The cohort was made up of around 220 treatment-naive NSCLC patients whose localized lung tumors had been resected. The mean age of the NSCLC patients was roughly 70 years, with 130 or so men and nearly 110 women.

With respect to this clone: It has no known antigen specificity. One base away there is no much larger clone; base qualities are not given.

Study-level results and caveats: A median of roughly 50 of the top 100 tumor clones turned up in the paired uninvolved adjacent lung, and around 27 of those clones also ranked among the top 100 of that same adjacent lung. Because the study design was exploratory, TCR variables were selected using unadjusted p-values without false-discovery rate correction. Because multi-region tumor sequencing was not performed, intratumor heterogeneity could not be ruled out. Uninvolved tumor-adjacent lung showed the highest T cell clonality, higher than tumor, which suggests more focused antigenic responses in the uninvolved tumor-adjacent lung. Higher blood T cell density associated with longer overall survival, while higher adjacent-lung clonality associated with shorter survival.

TCR beta CDR3 regions were sequenced from DNA using the immunoSEQ Assay. The paper's processing steps were these. To compute T cell density, TCR beta template counts were normalized to usable DNA, which was estimated by amplifying housekeeping genes. Using the preseqR package, richness was estimated by extrapolating to 120,000 templates for tissue samples and 400,000 templates for PBMC samples. Clonality was taken to be one minus Pielou's evenness. To identify tissue-enriched TCRs, differential abundance testing was run on productive amino-acid clonotypes with a minimum total count of 5 and an alpha of 0.1. The Jaccard Index and the Morisita Overlap Index were used to measure repertoire overlap between compartments. GLIPH clustered TCR beta CDR3s with public tetramer-defined viral CDR3s; viral motifs required at least three viral sequences plus V-gene enrichment. What TCRdb holds here is the immuneACCESS table cut down to in-frame rearrangements. Part of the clones is not present; checked against another copy, under half of the missing clones reflect an unresolved V gene, and the others are unexplained. That table supplies the V and J calls and clone size; D and trimming were determined from the DNA. In all, the sample holds 23,000 or so clones, and 85% to 90% of those were seen once. The ten top clones hold 0.95% to 1.3% of the sample.

Taken from the germline V gene, the CDR1 and CDR2 loops are SGHRS and YFSETQ. Including the terminal cysteine and phenylalanine, the CDR3 comprises 12 residues. Only the CDR3 part of the read is kept: 36 bases, read in frame from the first base. At diagnosis, tumor, uninvolved tumor-adjacent lung and peripheral blood were collected and then preserved as a mix of FFPE and fresh-frozen material. Blood samples were analyzed as peripheral blood mononuclear cells for TCR repertoire profiling. Sequenced material: peripheral blood, taken before any cancer treatment. The rearranged chain carries TRBV5-1 and TRBJ2-5; tentative D gene TRBD1, with 5 bases matching. The J call may be in error: the DNA end matches TRBJ2-7 better. The receptor's source is a woman aged 35-75 years with stage I lung adenocarcinoma. The DNA sequence is TGCGCCAGCAGCTTTCAGGGTGGCGAGCAGTACTTC. It encodes CASSFQGGEQYF.